The clone carrying this TCR beta chain was counted once. Primers for the PCR totalled 60 Vbeta and 13 Jbeta. Here immunoSEQ multiplex PCR was the method, and the copy in TCRdb shows in-frame clones only, minus some. The sample lists 200,000 to 250,000 clones, approximately 82% occurring once. This record comes from a study of cytomegalovirus exposure and HLA in healthy donors. Sequencing used PBMCs. The origin of this receptor is a man aged 18 to 30 in good health and CMV-seronegative.

CDR3 DNA: TGCGCCAGCAGCTTGGGGACTAGCCCGGGTACCGGGGAGCTGTTTTTT. Translating it yields CASSLGTSPGTGELFF. The J gene is TRBJ2-2, the V gene TRBV5-1, with 8 bases fitting TRBD2. Germline trimming cut 0 bases from V and 5 bases from J; bases unmatched to any gene: 6. The germline V gene has CDR1 SGHRS and CDR2 YFSETQ. The CDR3 sequence is 16 residues long.